The 28 T cell receptor beta chains listed next were all sequenced from one sample in a study of tumor and adjacent non-tumor tissue in lung cancer. RNA was extracted from bulk tissue without any cell sorting. Three rounds of nested PCR, following a modified ARM-PCR protocol, produced the TCRbeta library. Each CDR3 protein gets one entry after TCRdb re-called the multiplex PCR reads with MiXCR. This table has 60,000 to 85,000 distinct CDR3 sequences, 60% to 85% appearing once. Sample: lung tumor tissue. The source is a woman between 50 and 59 years old with non-small cell lung cancer.

This sequence joins TRBV6-1 and TRBJ2-3, with 7 nucleotides matching TRBD1. CDR1 MNHNS and CDR2 SASEGT come from the germline V gene. This CDR3 has 13 amino acids. CDR3 sequence reads: CESGDREQTTQYF. The DNA of the CDR3 is TGTGAGAGCGGCGACAGGGAGCAAACTACGCAGTATTTT.

Worth noting for this clonotype: One end of the junction fails to match germline, which may point to a read error. The rearrangement joins TRBV11-2 to TRBJ2-3; 7 positions match TRBD2. CDR1 SGHAT and CDR2 FQNNGV come from the germline V gene. The CDR3 contains 13 residues. The CDR3 nucleotides read TGTGCCAGTAGCTTAGACGCGGGAGATACCCAGTATTTT. Residues: CASSLDAGDTQYF.

Concerning this clonotype: Mismatch with germline at one junction end may stem from a read error. Here the CDR3 reads CAISQERVARLNTGELFF. The CDR3 DNA is TGTGCCATCAGCCAAGAGAGGGTAGCGCGATTGAACACCGGGGAGCTGTTTTTC. This chain uses TRBV4-2 with TRBJ2-2, with D possibly matching TRBD2 (5 bases). Germline V gives CDR1 LGHNA, CDR2 YNFKEQ. The CDR3 has 18 amino acids.

In regard to this clonotype: A read error may account for a junction end that differs from germline. The chain recombines TRBV28 with TRBJ2-7; 10 bases are shared with TRBD2. This CDR3 region has 15 residues. The germline gives CDR1 MDHEN, CDR2 SYDVKM. The CDR3 reads CVSSLSGTSDYVQYF. CDR3 nucleotides: TGTGTCAGCAGTTTATCCGGGACTAGCGACTACGTGCAGTACTTC.

Notes on this clonotype: Germline is not matched at one junction end, which may reflect a read error. The J gene is TRBJ1-1, the V gene TRBV29-1, with 8 bases lining up with TRBD1. CDR3 length: 14 amino acids. CDR1 SQVTM and CDR2 ANQGSEA come from the germline V gene. CDR3 sequence reads: CSVGGGQENSEVFF. The CDR3 nucleotides are TGCAGCGTTGGGGGGGGACAGGAAAACAGTGAAGTTTTCTTT.

This clonotype was detected ten times or more. This chain joins TRBV20-1 and TRBJ2-1; 9 nucleotides match TRBD2. The CDR3 consists of 14 residues. V shed 4 bases and J 3 bases; nucleotides not matched to a gene: 4. CDR1 DFQATT and CDR2 SNEGSKA come from the germline V gene (reference sequence). Here the CDR3 reads CSANSGSSYNEQFF. The CDR3, as DNA: TGCAGTGCTAATAGCGGGAGTAGCTACAATGAGCAGTTCTTC.

With respect to this clonotype: The DNA is omitted, as the CDR3 cannot be located on it reliably, and the CDR3 follows TCRdb's listing. The V call is TRBV20-1, the J call TRBJ2-1; no DNA check was done on the table's D call, TRBD1. With termini counted, the CDR3 has 15 amino acids. Germline loops: CDR1 DFQATT, CDR2 SNEGSKA (reference sequence). The CDR3 region is CSAAPPSYSCNEHFF.

In the case of this clonotype: One junction end disagrees with the germline gene, perhaps due to a read error. The chain uses TRBV12-3 or TRBV12-4 and TRBJ1-6; no reliable D call. CDR3 length: 15 residues. The CDR3 protein is CASMRASSYNSPLQF. In DNA, the CDR3 is TGTGCCAGCATGCGGGCGAGCTCCTATAATTCACCTCTCCAATTT.

Concerning this clonotype itself: This could be a read error, since a much larger clone is one nucleotide away. This sequence joins TRBV7-2 and TRBJ2-7; TRBD1 is a possible D gene (6 bases). CDR1 and CDR2 from the germline V gene are SGHTA and FQGNSA. CDR3 length equals 14 residues. In DNA form, the CDR3 reads TGTGCCAGCAGCTTAGATCCGTGGGGGCGCGAGCTGTACTTC. Its protein is CASSLDPWGRELYF.

This clonotype came up once. This sequence may be a read error, since a much larger clone differs from it by one base. The chain uses TRBV20-1 and TRBJ2-1, with D possibly called TRBD1 or TRBD2 (6 bases each). V was cut by 7 bases and J by 4 bases, with 17 bases left in between. The CDR3 length is 14 residues. Germline CDR1 and CDR2: DFQATT and SNEGSKA (reference sequence). This chain's CDR3 is CSVLSGALYNEQFF. For the CDR3, the DNA is TGCAGTGTATTATCGGGGGCACTATACAATGAGCAGTTCTTC.

This clonotype was seen more than once but under ten times. Compared with germline, one end of the junction differs, possibly owing to a read error. This rearrangement joins TRBV10-3 to TRBJ1-5; 7 bases match TRBD1. Germline V CDR1 and CDR2: ENHRY, SYGVKD. The length of the CDR3 is 16 residues. This CDR3 reads CAISELTGLSNLPQHF. Written as DNA, the CDR3 is TGTGCCATCAGTGAGTTGACAGGGTTGAGCAATCTGCCCCAGCATTTT.

Comment on this clonotype: Germline is not matched at one junction end, which may reflect a read error. This chain links TRBV12-3 or TRBV12-4 with TRBJ2-7; D gene ambiguous. The length of the CDR3 is 12 residues. This chain's CDR3 is CTSSIPGDKQYF. CDR3 in DNA: TGTACCAGCAGCATACCCGGTGACAAGCAGTACTTC.

The chain joins TRBV14 to TRBJ2-2, with D perhaps TRBD2 (5 bases). The CDR3 runs 17 residues. Per the germline V gene, CDR1 is SGHDN and CDR2 is FVKESK. The CDR3: CVSSQDPSRTNTGELFF. The CDR3, as DNA: TGTGTTAGCAGCCAAGATCCCTCTCGGACTAACACCGGGGAGCTGTTTTTT.

This chain uses TRBV29-1 with TRBJ1-1; tentatively, D is TRBD1 (6 bases). Germline V lookup: CDR1 SQVTM, CDR2 ANQGSEA. The CDR3 covers 12 residues. V was pared by 7 bases and J by 5 bases, with 14 bases between. CDR3 coding DNA: TGCAGCGCCCAAGAGGGGGAAACTGAAGCTTTCTTT. Amino acids: CSAQEGETEAFF.

There are many counts of this clonotype. The genes are TRBV20-1 and TRBJ2-7, with TRBD2 matching 13 bases. Trimming took 6 bases from V and 3 from J; bases not matched to a gene: 8. Germline V CDR1 and CDR2: DFQATT, SNEGSKA (reference sequence). The CDR3 is made up of 15 amino acids. The chain's CDR3 is CSAHRTSGRVYEQYF. The CDR3, as DNA: TGCAGTGCCCATCGGACTAGCGGGAGAGTCTACGAGCAGTACTTC.

The V gene is TRBV12-3 or TRBV12-4, the J gene TRBJ2-1, with 11 bases identical to TRBD2. The CDR3 totals 17 residues. V lost 7 bases, J lost 10 bases, and 18 bases stayed unmatched. CDR3 coding DNA: TGTGCCAGCACTTCCCCCCCCGGGACTAGCGGTTTTTCGGAGCAGTTCTTC. This codes for CASTSPPGTSGFSEQFF.

This clonotype was seen just once. An end of the junction does not agree with germline; a read error may underlie this. The V gene is TRBV11-2, the J gene TRBJ2-1, with 9 bases lining up with TRBD2. CDR1 SGHAT and CDR2 FQNNGV come from the germline V gene. The CDR3 extends over 20 amino acids. The CDR3 spells CANSLFWSLAGLRTYNEHFF. CDR3 bases: TGTGCCAACAGCTTGTTCTGGTCTCTAGCGGGATTAAGAACCTACAATGAGCACTTCTTC. Full variable domain (outside the CDR3, taken from reference TRBV11-2 and TRBJ2-1): EAGVAQSPRYKIIEKRQSVAFWCNPISGHATLYWYQQILGQGPKLLIQFQNNGVVDDSQLPKDRFSAERLKGVDSTLKIQPAKLEDSAVYLCANSLFWSLAGLRTYNEHFFGPGTRLTVL.

This sequence joins TRBV15 and TRBJ2-7; the match to TRBD2 covers 8 bases. The J segment lost 2 bases and the V segment lost 4 bases, leaving 10 bases of the junction unmatched. Germline CDR1 and CDR2: LNHNV and YYDKDF (reference sequence). CDR3 length: 16 residues. This CDR3 reads CATSTVIAGIPYEQYF. DNA of the CDR3: TGTGCCACCAGCACAGTTATAGCGGGAATCCCCTACGAGCAGTACTTC.

As concerns this clonotype: The CDR3 ends on some other residue instead of the conserved phenylalanine or tryptophan, so this is likely a read error. The gene calls are TRBV5-6 and TRBJ2-1; possible D gene TRBD2, 5 bases. V was pared by 0 bases and J by 0 bases, with 10 bases between. The germline CDR1 and CDR2 sequences are SGHDT and YYEEEE. The CDR3 has 16 residues. CDR3: CASSLGTRSSYNEQFL. CDR3 bases: TGTGCCAGCAGCTTGGGAACTAGGAGCTCCTACAATGAGCAGTTCTTA.

V and J are TRBV5-5 and TRBJ2-1; 8 bases agree with TRBD2. Unmatched junction bases numbered 9, after V lost 4 bases and J lost 6 bases. Germline CDR1 reads SGHKS; CDR2 reads YYEKEE (reference sequence). The CDR3 runs to 15 residues. The CDR3 protein is CASSGTSGPFNEQFF. In DNA form, the CDR3 reads TGTGCCAGCAGCGGGACTAGTGGTCCCTTCAATGAGCAGTTCTTC. The entire variable domain, with the rest obtained from reference TRBV5-5 and TRBJ2-1, is as follows: DAGVTQSPTHLIKTRGQQVTLRCSPISGHKSVSWYQQVLGQGPQFIFQYYEKEERGRGNFPDRFSARQFPNYSSELNVNALLLGDSALYLCASSGTSGPFNEQFFGPGTRLTVL.

For this clonotype: At one boundary the junction diverges from the germline segment, which might be a read error. The rearrangement joins TRBV29-1 to TRBJ2-3; 8 nucleotides line up with TRBD1. CDR3 size: 14 residues. The V gene's germline CDR1 is SQVTM and CDR2 ANQGSEA. The CDR3 spells CSIAGTGAGDTQYF. The CDR3 bases are TGCAGCATTGCCGGGACAGGAGCAGGAGATACACAGTACTTT.

As for this clonotype: An end of the junction does not agree with germline; a read error may underlie this. CDR3 amino acids: CASSWRGREETQYF. Written as DNA, the CDR3 is TGTGCCAGCAGTTGGCGGGGCAGGGAAGAGACCCAATACTTC. V is TRBV28 and J is TRBJ2-5; possible D gene TRBD2, 6 bases. Looked up from germline, CDR1 is MDHEN and CDR2 is SYDVKM. This CDR3 spans 14 amino acids.

This chain's CDR3 is CASSSGLAGWLQFF. CDR3 nucleotide sequence: TGTGCCAGCAGTTCAGGACTAGCAGGATGGTTGCAGTTCTTC. The chain recombines TRBV11-1 with TRBJ2-1, with TRBD2 identical over 8 bases. The CDR3 length is 14 residues. The ends lost 6 bases at V and 12 bases at J; junction bases unmatched: 13. CDR1 SGHAT and CDR2 FQDESV come from the germline V gene (reference sequence). Full variable domain (outside the CDR3, taken from reference TRBV11-1 and TRBJ2-1): EAEVAQSPRYKITEKSQAVAFWCDPISGHATLYWYRQILGQGPELLVQFQDESVVDDSQLPKDRFSAERLKGVDSTLKIQPAELGDSAMYLCASSSGLAGWLQFFGPGTRLTVL.

In its sample, this clonotype was seen many times. The chain joins TRBV28 to TRBJ2-6; D may be TRBD2 (6 bases). The CDR3 has 16 amino acids. Germline V gene lookup returns CDR1 MDHEN and CDR2 SYDVKM. V was shortened by 7 bases and J by 0 bases, with 13 bases between the two germline ends. The CDR3: CASIPSEGSGANVLTF. CDR3 nucleotide sequence: TGTGCCAGCATTCCTAGCGAAGGCTCTGGGGCCAACGTCCTGACTTTC.

A note on this clonotype: Given the absence of the conserved phenylalanine or tryptophan at the CDR3 end, a read error is likely. This chain uses TRBV5-6 with TRBJ2-3, with a possible D match to TRBD2 (7 bases). Germline V gives CDR1 SGHDT, CDR2 YYEEEE. The length of the CDR3 is 20 residues. V was pared by 0 bases and J by 2 bases, with 25 bases between. The CDR3 here is CASSLERGRGAYSPTDTQYS. Here the CDR3 DNA reads TGTGCCAGCAGCTTGGAGCGGGGACGGGGGGCTTATTCCCCCACAGATACGCAGTATTCT.

At least ten counts were recorded for this clonotype. The rearrangement uses TRBV20-1 and TRBJ2-5; perhaps TRBD2 as D (6 bases). This CDR3 region has 15 residues. Germline V gene data show CDR1 as DFQATT and CDR2 as SNEGSKA (reference sequence). The V and J ends lost 5 bases and 4 bases respectively, with 20 bases between them. Written as DNA, the CDR3 is TGCAGTGCTCCTCGCCTAGCGACCCACGGAGAGACCCAGTACTTC. Its translation is CSAPRLATHGETQYF.

Points on this clonotype: A much more abundant neighbour one base away suggests this may be a read error. CDR3 coding DNA: TGTGCCTGGGGCCGGGACGGGAGAGAAAATGAGCAGTTCTTC. Translating it yields CAWGRDGRENEQFF. The chain joins TRBV30 to TRBJ2-1; D perhaps matches TRBD2 (6 bases). The CDR3 is 14 residues long. Trimming removed 5 bases at V and 7 bases at J, with 18 bases between. Germline assignment: CDR1 GTSNPN and CDR2 SVGIG (reference sequence).

Remarks on this clonotype: This clone may be a read error of a much larger clone one base away. The chain has TRBV20-1 and TRBJ1-1; tentative D call: TRBD1 (5 bases). Germline CDR1 and CDR2: DFQATT and SNEGSKA (reference sequence). The CDR3 has 13 residues. The V gene lost 2 bases and the J gene lost 8 bases, with 15 bases spanning the gap. CDR3 bases: TGCAGTGCTAGACATCTCTCAGGGCTGGAAGCTTTCTTT. This codes for CSARHLSGLEAFF.